This T cell receptor (beta chain) originates from a study of Graves' ophthalmopathy and Graves' hyperthyroidism. Findings of the study overall: Ophthalmopathy versus stable hyperthyroidism: 13-signature model gave roughly 88% sensitivity, roughly 81% specificity. This model predicted ophthalmopathy progression (sensitivity 70% to 71%, specificity 72.22%). Blood also harbored most expanded thyroid clonotypes above 0.001 frequency.

RNA transcripts yielded amplified TCR beta CDR3 regions. HTBI-primed first-round RT-PCR preceded second-round multiplex PCR. TCRdb itself ran the multiplex PCR reads through MiXCR, one entry per CDR3 protein. The table includes more than 1,000,000 distinct CDR3 sequences, about 40% detected once. This clonotype was observed many times. Its target is unknown. CDR3 length: 13 amino acids. With V trimmed by 3 bases and J by 15 bases, 9 bases remained unmatched. From germline, CDR1 is KGHDR and CDR2 SFDVKD. Sequenced material: peripheral blood or thyroid tissue (not recorded which). This clonotype was sampled from an adult man with Graves' hyperthyroidism. The chain uses TRBV24-1 and TRBJ2-1, with 8 bases lining up with TRBD2. The CDR3 sequence: CATSDGTTSGLFF. CDR3 DNA: TGTGCCACCAGTGATGGGACTACTAGCGGCCTGTTCTTC.